Each of the 13 T cell receptor beta chains below was sequenced from the same sample in a study of blood T cell repertoires in COVID-19. Profiling relied on immunoSEQ multiplex PCR, and the TCRdb table lists in-frame clones only, not all of them. The profile shows about 370,000 clones, roughly 92% of them singletons. The sequencing input was PBMCs or T cells enriched from blood (not recorded which). These receptors all stem from a woman between 40 and 50 years old who had been exposed to COVID-19.

The rearrangement joins TRBV27 to TRBJ1-6; 8 bases are a match to TRBD1. Unmatched junction bases numbered 5, after V lost 4 bases and J lost 6 bases. The length of the CDR3 is 15 residues. CDR1 and CDR2 from the germline V gene are MNHEY and SMNVEV (reference sequence). CDR3 nucleotides: TGTGCCAGCAGTTCCGACAGGGGAGGTAATTCACCCCTCCACTTT. This gives the protein CASSSDRGGNSPLHF.

The chain carries TRBV3-1 (or the pseudogene TRBV3-2) and TRBJ2-1; D remains unclear. The V gene lost 1 base and the J gene lost 9 bases, with 10 bases spanning the gap. The CDR3 is made up of 13 amino acids. Germline-derived CDR1 and CDR2 are LGHDT and YNNKEL (reference sequence). The CDR3 is CASSQASSGEQFF. As DNA, the CDR3 is TGTGCCAGCAGCCAAGCTTCTAGTGGTGAGCAGTTCTTC.

This clone was counted a single time. The chain couples TRBV2 to TRBJ1-5, with 9 bases aligning to TRBD1. V gave up 7 bases and J gave up 7 bases; unmatched junction bases: 8. The CDR3 runs to 14 residues. Germline lookup yields CDR1 SNHLY and CDR2 FYNNEI. The CDR3 loop is CASTGQGMRQPQHF. The CDR3 bases are TGTGCCAGCACTGGACAGGGGATGAGGCAGCCCCAGCATTTT.

The rearrangement links TRBV19 to TRBJ2-7, with 10 bases fitting TRBD2. CDR3 length: 15 amino acids. J lost 3 bases, V lost 2 bases, and 4 bases had no gene match. Germline lookup yields CDR1 LNHDA and CDR2 SQIVND (reference sequence). This CDR3 reads CASSIQAGGRYEQYF. The CDR3 DNA follows: TGTGCCAGTAGTATACAAGCGGGGGGGCGCTACGAGCAGTACTTC.

The chain links TRBV9 to TRBJ2-2; 9 bases match TRBD1. The CDR3 runs to 18 residues. Germline CDR1 and CDR2: SGDLS and YYNGEE. With V trimmed by 2 bases and J by 6 bases, 14 bases remained unmatched. The CDR3 DNA is TGTGCCAGCAGCGTCGCCCCCTTAGGGACAGGGAAGCCCGGGGAGCTGTTTTTT. Protein: CASSVAPLGTGKPGELFF. Based on the CDR3 plus reference TRBV9 and TRBJ2-2, the full variable domain is DSGVTQTPKHLITATGQRVTLRCSPRSGDLSVYWYQQSLDQGLQFLIQYYNGEERAKGNILERFSAQQFPDLHSELNLSSLELGDSALYFCASSVAPLGTGKPGELFFGEGSRLTVL.

V and J are TRBV27 and TRBJ2-2; 7 nucleotides align to TRBD2. This CDR3 comprises 17 residues. Germline-derived CDR1 and CDR2 are MNHEY and SMNVEV (reference sequence). The J segment lost 1 base and the V segment lost 6 bases, leaving 11 bases of the junction unmatched. The CDR3 DNA reads TGTGCCAGCAGAAGCTTTAGCGGGCGGCGGAACACCGGGGAGCTGTTTTTT. Amino acid sequence: CASRSFSGRRNTGELFF.

V usage is TRBV2 and J usage is TRBJ1-1, with TRBD1 identical over 9 bases. With V trimmed by 5 bases and J by 5 bases, 6 bases remained unmatched. CDR3 length: 14 amino acids. The germline V gene encodes CDR1 SNHLY and CDR2 FYNNEI. DNA for the CDR3: TGTGCCAGCAGTCTACAGGGGGCGCGAACTGAAGCTTTCTTT. This codes for CASSLQGARTEAFF.

The gene calls are TRBV5-1 and TRBJ1-6, with TRBD1 matching 8 bases. Per germline, CDR1 SGHRS and CDR2 YFSETQ. The ends lost 4 bases at V and 8 bases at J; junction bases unmatched: 11. The CDR3 covers 16 residues. The CDR3 nucleotides read TGCGCCAGCAGCGCGGACCGGGACAGGAGTTATTCACCCCTCCACTTT. It translates to CASSADRDRSYSPLHF.

Only one count was recorded for this clone. This chain connects TRBV19 to TRBJ2-1; the D gene is possibly TRBD1 (5 bases). CDR3 length: 16 amino acids. V shed 4 bases and J shed 3 bases, with 16 bases lying between them. Germline CDR1 and CDR2: LNHDA and SQIVND (reference sequence). Here the CDR3 DNA reads TGTGCCAGTAGTACCCAAGGGGCAGGAGTCTACAATGAGCAGTTCTTC. Amino acids: CASSTQGAGVYNEQFF.

CDR3 amino acids: CAWSSGQGTPRYYGYTF. The CDR3 nucleotides read TGTGCCTGGAGCTCCGGACAGGGGACTCCTAGGTACTATGGCTACACCTTC. The chain combines TRBV30 with TRBJ1-2, with TRBD1 matching 9 bases. The CDR3 loop spans 17 amino acids. CDR1 is GTSNPN and CDR2 is SVGIG in the germline V gene (reference sequence). The V and J ends lost 3 bases and 3 bases, in that order; junction bases with no gene match: 14.

The chain combines TRBV6-6 with TRBJ2-7; D may be TRBD1 (5 bases). V was cut by 7 bases and J by 0 bases, with 13 bases left in between. There are 14 residues in the CDR3. Germline V CDR1 and CDR2: MNHNY, SVGAGI (reference sequence). CDR3 loop: CASIFSQGSYEQYF. CDR3 nucleotides: TGTGCCAGCATCTTTTCCCAGGGCTCCTACGAGCAGTACTTC.

This chain joins TRBV7-3 and TRBJ2-2; 8 nucleotides align to TRBD1. The CDR3 is made up of 16 amino acids. CDR1 and CDR2 (germline): SGHTA, FQGTGA. Germline trimming cut 5 bases from V and 1 base from J; bases unmatched to any gene: 6. The CDR3 sequence: CASSRAGTGNTGELFF. The CDR3 DNA reads as TGTGCCAGCAGCCGAGCCGGGACAGGGAACACCGGGGAGCTGTTTTTT.

The chain couples TRBV2 to TRBJ2-5; D is undetermined. The CDR3 contains 13 residues. In germline, CDR1 is SNHLY, CDR2 FYNNEI. Trimming shortened V by 5 bases and J by 2 bases, and 9 bases separated the two germline ends. This chain's CDR3 is CASSSTGQETQYF. The CDR3 region has the DNA TGTGCCAGCAGTTCCACGGGTCAAGAGACCCAGTACTTC.